The 22 T cell receptor beta chains listed next were all sequenced from one sample in a study of T cells in Graves' hyperthyroidism and ophthalmopathy. RNA transcripts served as the template for amplifying TCR beta CDR3 regions. First-round RT-PCR of the TCR CDR3 relied on the HTBI primer set. TCRdb re-called the multiplex PCR reads through MiXCR, storing one row per CDR3 protein. The top ten hold 25% to 30% of the sample, which has about 300,000 distinct CDR3 sequences, around 25% seen once. The material sequenced was blood. These TCRs come from a man aged 35 to 55 with Graves' hyperthyroidism that later progressed to Graves' ophthalmopathy.

This sequence joins TRBV19 and TRBJ1-1, with 8 bases that match TRBD1. Germline lookup yields CDR1 LNHDA and CDR2 SQIVND (reference sequence). V trimming: 3 bases; J trimming: 2 bases; junction bases outside the gene matches: 11. The CDR3 extends over 17 amino acids. DNA for the CDR3: TGTGCCAGTAGTATCCGCTTCTTGGACAGGGCTAACACTGAAGCTTTCTTT. Translating gives CASSIRFLDRANTEAFF.

In this sample, this clonotype turned up many times. This chain links TRBV20-1 with TRBJ1-2, with D maybe TRBD1 (6 bases). The CDR3 is 13 residues long. Germline V CDR1 and CDR2: DFQATT, SNEGSKA (reference sequence). V lost 3 bases, J lost 7 bases, and 15 bases lay in between. CDR3 DNA: TGCAGTGCTAGCCTCAGGGGTATAGCTGGCTACACCTTC. This gives the protein CSASLRGIAGYTF.

This clonotype was picked up a small number of times. The V call is TRBV11-2, the J call TRBJ1-1; 7 bases align to TRBD1. There are 15 residues in the CDR3. The germline V gene has CDR1 SGHAT and CDR2 FQNNGV. The trim removed 5 bases at V and 7 bases at J, leaving 13 bases unmatched. The CDR3 nucleotides are TGTGCCAGCAGCACCTACGGGACAGCGTATGGTGAAGCTTTCTTT. Residues: CASSTYGTAYGEAFF.

This clonotype was detected many times. J is TRBJ2-2 and V is TRBV4-2; D is ambiguous. Germline values: CDR1 LGHNA, CDR2 YNFKEQ. The CDR3 loop spans 13 amino acids. V was clipped by 1 base and J by 7 bases, with 7 bases between them. CDR3 nucleotides: TGTGCCAGCAGCCAAGGGCCGTACGGGGAGCTGTTTTTT. Translation gives CASSQGPYGELFF.

This clonotype has at least ten counts. The chain combines TRBV2 with TRBJ1-5; D perhaps matches TRBD1 (5 bases). CDR3 length equals 13 residues. Germline V lookup: CDR1 SNHLY, CDR2 FYNNEI. Trimming left V 7 bases short and J 7 bases short, with 14 bases between. The CDR3: CASTTNEGQPQHF. DNA for the CDR3: TGTGCCAGCACCACAAATGAGGGGCAGCCCCAGCATTTT.

This clonotype has at least ten counts. V usage is TRBV27 and J usage is TRBJ2-7; 8 bases align to TRBD2. Trimming at V came to 5 bases and at J to 9 bases, leaving 15 bases not matched to a gene. Germline V CDR1 and CDR2: MNHEY, SMNVEV (reference sequence). The CDR3 runs 15 residues. The CDR3 sequence is CASSGAGDPSNGQYF. In nucleotides, the CDR3 is TGTGCCAGCAGTGGAGCGGGGGACCCCTCGAACGGGCAGTACTTC.

This clonotype was found many times. The chain couples TRBV12-5 to TRBJ2-7, with a weak D call TRBD1 (6 bases). Germline V lookup: CDR1 LGHNT, CDR2 FRNRAP. V dropped 3 bases and J dropped 1 base, with 13 bases sitting between them. The CDR3 length is 15 residues. CDR3 protein: CASGFIRDRSYEQYF. CDR3 bases: TGTGCTAGTGGTTTTATCCGCGACAGGTCCTACGAGCAGTACTTC.

This clonotype was detected once. This sequence joins TRBV11-2 and TRBJ2-5; possibly TRBD1 or TRBD2 for D (7 bases each). Deletions cut 4 bases from V and 2 bases from J, with 14 bases between. Per the germline V gene, CDR1 is SGHAT and CDR2 is FQNNGV. The CDR3 consists of 15 residues. CDR3 region: CASSSTGRVQETQYF. CDR3 coding DNA: TGTGCCAGCAGCTCGACAGGGAGGGTACAAGAGACCCAGTACTTC.

This clonotype was counted many times. Given a much more abundant clone one base away, this may be a read error. The chain employs TRBV6-1 and TRBJ2-7, with no clear D. Germline V CDR1 and CDR2: MNHNS, SASEGT. V lost 2 bases and J lost 6, with 17 bases in between. The CDR3 has 15 residues. The CDR3 reads CASSEYPSPLCEQYF. The CDR3 nucleotides read TGTGCCAGCAGTGAATACCCGTCCCCTCTCTGCGAGCAGTACTTC.

In this sample, this clonotype turned up many times. The chain couples TRBV19 to TRBJ1-1; D call uncertain. Trimming left V 3 bases short and J 3 bases short, with 20 bases between. The germline CDR1 and CDR2 sequences are LNHDA and SQIVND (reference sequence). The CDR3 extends over 17 amino acids. Here the CDR3 reads CASSIPEGGNGDTEAFF. DNA of the CDR3: TGTGCCAGTAGTATTCCCGAGGGAGGGAACGGGGACACTGAAGCTTTCTTT.

This clonotype was counted at least ten times. It may be a read error: a sequence one base away is much more abundant. V gene TRBV15 combines with J gene TRBJ1-1; D not certain. The CDR3 has 14 residues. Germline V gives CDR1 LNHNV, CDR2 YYDKDF (reference sequence). The ends were cut back, 0 bases at V and 0 bases at J, with 5 bases in the middle. The CDR3 DNA follows: TGTGCCACCAGCAGAGATTTGATGAACACTGAAGCTTTCTTT. Translating it yields CATSRDLMNTEAFF.

Many counts were recorded for this clonotype. The chain carries TRBV29-1 and TRBJ2-5, with TRBD2 matching 9 bases. The V gene's germline CDR1 is SQVTM and CDR2 ANQGSEA. The V segment lost 3 bases and the J segment 6 bases; nucleotides outside the gene matches: 14. This CDR3 is built from 16 residues. CDR3 amino acids: CSVEGGLAGFGKTQYF. The DNA of the CDR3 is TGCAGCGTTGAGGGAGGGCTAGCGGGATTTGGAAAGACCCAGTACTTC.

The rearrangement links TRBV11-2 to TRBJ1-1, with no clear D. Germline V gene data show CDR1 as SGHAT and CDR2 as FQNNGV. V was pared by 2 bases and J by 11 bases, with 9 bases between. The CDR3 is made up of 11 amino acids. This CDR3 is CASSLSVGAFF. The CDR3 region has the DNA TGTGCCAGCAGCTTATCTGTGGGGGCTTTCTTT.

There are many counts of this clonotype. The chain has TRBV6-1 and TRBJ1-1; the D is unclear. CDR1 and CDR2 (germline): MNHNS, SASEGT. This CDR3 comprises 11 residues. V shed 6 bases and J shed 7 bases, with 9 bases lying between them. CDR3 sequence: CASSGRDEAFF. For the CDR3, the DNA is TGTGCCAGCAGCGGACGGGATGAAGCTTTCTTT.

V and J are TRBV27 and TRBJ1-5, with D tentatively TRBD1 (5 bases). The V and J ends lost 8 bases and 6 bases respectively, with 11 bases between them. Germline loops: CDR1 MNHEY, CDR2 SMNVEV (reference sequence). This CDR3 has 12 residues. DNA of the CDR3: TGTGCCAGCGGGGCAGGTAGTCAGCCCCAGCATTTT. Residues: CASGAGSQPQHF.

The chain combines TRBV28 with TRBJ2-7; 10 nucleotides agree with TRBD1. The CDR3 is 15 amino acids. The junction had 8 bases not matched to a gene; V was cut back by 6 bases and J by 3 bases. The V gene's germline CDR1 is MDHEN and CDR2 SYDVKM. The DNA of the CDR3 is TGTGCCAGCAGCCCGACAGGGGGCGGCCACTACGAGCAGTACTTC. Amino acid sequence: CASSPTGGGHYEQYF.

This clonotype showed up many times. The rearrangement links TRBV30 to TRBJ1-2, with no clear D. V was trimmed by 0 bases and J by 10 bases, leaving 9 bases between them. CDR3 size: 11 residues. Germline CDR1 is GTSNPN and CDR2 is SVGIG (reference sequence). This CDR3 reads CAWSVLADYTF. The CDR3 DNA follows: TGTGCCTGGAGTGTACTGGCAGACTACACCTTC.

This clonotype was counted at least ten times. The J gene is TRBJ1-5, the V gene TRBV24-1, with TRBD1 as a possible D gene (5 bases). Trimming removed 5 bases from V and 2 bases from J, with 9 bases in between. The length of the CDR3 is 14 residues. Germline lookup yields CDR1 KGHDR and CDR2 SFDVKD. DNA for the CDR3: TGTGCCACCAGTGGGGGACCTCGCAATCAGCCCCAGCATTTT. It translates to CATSGGPRNQPQHF.

This clonotype was counted ten times or more. J is TRBJ1-1 and V is TRBV6-5, with D perhaps matching TRBD1 (5 bases). The CDR3 extends over 11 amino acids. Germline CDR1 and CDR2: MNHEY and SVGAGI. V lost 8 bases, J lost 8 bases, and 12 bases lay in between. CDR3 coding DNA: TGTGCCAGCGGGAGGCGGGACGAAGCTTTCTTT. It codes for CASGRRDEAFF.

The table lists this clonotype with many counts. This sequence joins TRBV2 and TRBJ1-1; 10 nucleotides match TRBD1. The CDR3 has 14 amino acids. Germline V CDR1 and CDR2: SNHLY, FYNNEI. The V and J ends lost 3 bases and 4 bases, in that order; junction bases with no gene match: 2. The CDR3 here is CASSEWDRGTEAFF. CDR3 DNA: TGTGCCAGCAGTGAGTGGGACAGGGGCACTGAAGCTTTCTTT.

This clonotype has more than one count but fewer than ten. This chain joins TRBV11-2 and TRBJ2-5; 11 bases line up with TRBD1. Germline lookup yields CDR1 SGHAT and CDR2 FQNNGV. The CDR3 totals 15 residues. V lost 5 bases and J lost 4; bases outside the gene matches: 6. CDR3 in DNA: TGTGCCAGCAGCGCGCCCGGGACAGGGGGAGAGACCCAGTACTTC. Protein: CASSAPGTGGETQYF.

The chain couples TRBV2 to TRBJ2-7; D is unclear. CDR3 length: 12 residues. Trimming left V 2 bases short and J 3 bases short, with 5 bases between. Germline values: CDR1 SNHLY, CDR2 FYNNEI. The DNA for the CDR3 is TGTGCCAGCAGTGAACAGCTCTACGAGCAGTACTTC. This sequence encodes CASSEQLYEQYF.